The 30 T cell receptor beta chains in this list originate from one sample, sequenced in a study of blood T cell repertoires in COVID-19. Data came from immunoSEQ multiplex PCR; TCRdb stores just in-frame clones and leaves some out. The sample holds about 300,000 clones, 65% to 90% seen once. Sequencing used PBMCs or T cells enriched from blood (not recorded which). The receptors derive from a woman between 18 and 30 years old who had recovered from COVID-19.

The rearrangement joins TRBV3-1 (or the pseudogene TRBV3-2) to TRBJ1-2, with TRBD1 matching over 7 bases. Germline V lookup: CDR1 LGHDT, CDR2 YNNKEL (reference sequence). The J segment lost 6 bases and the V segment lost 4 bases, leaving 2 bases of the junction unmatched. The CDR3 spans 12 residues. This chain's CDR3 is CASSPTGDGYTF. Written as DNA, the CDR3 is TGTGCCAGCAGCCCAACAGGGGATGGCTACACCTTC.

The chain is built from TRBV18 and TRBJ2-4; 15 bases align to TRBD2. Germline V lookup: CDR1 KGHSH, CDR2 LQKENI. The CDR3 has 16 amino acids. The J segment lost 4 bases and the V segment lost 3 bases, leaving 1 base of the junction unmatched. The CDR3 nucleotides are TGTGCCAGCTCACCGGGACTAGCGGGGGGAAAAAACATTCAGTACTTC. As protein: CASSPGLAGGKNIQYF. The full variable domain, its missing parts supplied by reference TRBV18 and TRBJ2-4, is NAGVMQNPRHLVRRRGQEARLRCSPMKGHSHVYWYRQLPEEGLKFMVYLQKENIIDESGMPKERFSAEFPKEGPSILRIQQVVRGDSAAYFCASSPGLAGGKNIQYFGAGTRLSVL.

The CDR3 spells CASSPNRGPAFGQPQHF. In nucleotides, the CDR3 is TGTGCCAGCAGTCCCAACAGGGGACCCGCTTTCGGGCAGCCCCAGCATTTT. The chain is built from TRBV27 and TRBJ1-5; TRBD1 agrees at 7 bases. Germline lookup yields CDR1 MNHEY and CDR2 SMNVEV (reference sequence). The CDR3 covers 17 residues. V lost 5 bases to trimming and J lost 7 bases; unmatched junction nucleotides: 17.

The gene calls are TRBV5-1 and TRBJ1-3; D gene uncertain. This CDR3 contains 15 residues. Between the trimmed V and J ends, which lost 2 bases and 4 bases, there was a span of 13 bases. Germline CDR1 SGHRS, CDR2 YFSETQ. CDR3 in amino acids: CASSLLPGSGNTIYF. As DNA, the CDR3 is TGCGCCAGCAGCTTATTACCGGGATCGGGAAACACCATATATTTT.

The chain combines TRBV5-5 with TRBJ1-5; perhaps TRBD1 as D (6 bases). Germline-derived CDR1 and CDR2 are SGHKS and YYEKEE (reference sequence). The CDR3 contains 15 residues. Trimming stripped 0 bases from V and 6 bases from J, with 13 bases between. The CDR3 coding sequence is TGTGCCAGCAGCTTGGCCAGGGGAGAGGGTCAGCCCCAGCATTTT. Its protein product is CASSLARGEGQPQHF.

The J gene is TRBJ2-7, the V gene TRBV9; 13 positions agree with TRBD2. V lost 4 bases to trimming and J lost 7 bases; unmatched junction nucleotides: 5. This CDR3 has 14 residues. Germline V gene sequence: CDR1 SGDLS, CDR2 YYNGEE. CDR3 nucleotide sequence: TGTGCCAGCAGCCGGACTAGCGGGAGTAATGAGCAGTACTTC. Translation: CASSRTSGSNEQYF.

This chain joins TRBV28 and TRBJ2-7; 7 nucleotides match TRBD1. Germline CDR1 reads MDHEN; CDR2 reads SYDVKM. Unmatched junction bases numbered 2, after V lost 6 bases and J lost 3 bases. The CDR3 consists of 12 residues. CDR3 sequence: CASRGQNYEQYF. CDR3 nucleotide sequence: TGTGCCAGCAGGGGACAGAACTACGAGCAGTACTTC.

The chain couples TRBV24-1 to TRBJ2-3; D is perhaps TRBD2 (6 bases). This CDR3 comprises 13 residues. CDR1 is KGHDR and CDR2 is SFDVKD in the germline V gene. Trimming took 7 bases from V and 5 from J, leaving 12 bases between them. The chain's CDR3 is CATRAPGGDTQYF. For the CDR3, the DNA is TGTGCCACCAGGGCCCCCGGGGGAGATACGCAGTATTTT.

The J gene is TRBJ1-5, the V gene TRBV4-1; D gene unclear. Germline values: CDR1 MGHRA, CDR2 YSYEKL. This CDR3 has 15 residues. Deletions cut 2 bases from V and 3 bases from J, with 11 bases between. CDR3 coding DNA: TGCGCCAGCAGCCAATCAAAAGAGCTCAATCAGCCCCAGCATTTT. It is translated as CASSQSKELNQPQHF.

The chain has TRBV7-9 and TRBJ1-1, with a weak D call TRBD1 (5 bases). Trimming shortened V by 6 bases and J by 4 bases, and 9 bases separated the two germline ends. The CDR3 sequence is 12 residues long. CDR1 and CDR2 from the germline V gene are SEHNR and FQNEAQ (reference sequence). The CDR3, as DNA: TGTGCCAGCAGAATTCAGGGCACTGAAGCTTTCTTT. This sequence encodes CASRIQGTEAFF.

The table lists this clone with a count of one. The chain uses TRBV7-9 and TRBJ2-1; D possibly corresponds to TRBD1 (5 bases). This CDR3 comprises 14 residues. Germline V gene data show CDR1 as SEHNR and CDR2 as FQNEAQ (reference sequence). The V and J ends lost 2 bases and 6 bases respectively, with 11 bases between them. The CDR3 DNA follows: TGTGCCAGCAGCTTAACAGGCTACGGCAATGAGCAGTTCTTC. Amino acids: CASSLTGYGNEQFF.

The chain employs TRBV2 and TRBJ2-2, with D perhaps matching TRBD1 (5 bases). Trimming removed 5 bases from V and 2 bases from J, with 9 bases in between. The germline V gene has CDR1 SNHLY and CDR2 FYNNEI. This CDR3 is built from 14 residues. The chain's CDR3 is CASSTGYNTGELFF. The CDR3 nucleotides are TGTGCCAGCAGTACAGGTTACAACACCGGGGAGCTGTTTTTT.

The chain combines TRBV9 with TRBJ2-1, with TRBD2 matching over 11 bases. Trimming removed 0 bases from V and 4 bases from J; junction bases left unmatched: 3. CDR1 and CDR2 from the germline V gene are SGDLS and YYNGEE. The CDR3 length is 16 residues. The DNA for the CDR3 is TGTGCCAGCAGCGTAGGCGGGACTAGCGGATACAATGAGCAGTTCTTC. Translated, it gives CASSVGGTSGYNEQFF.

The rearrangement links TRBV5-4 to TRBJ1-6; no firm D call. Trimming cost V 2 bases and J 5 bases, with 8 bases left between them. Germline loops: CDR1 SGHNT, CDR2 YYREEE (reference sequence). The CDR3 loop spans 14 amino acids. CDR3 nucleotide sequence: TGTGCCAGCAGCTTCCGGCTAGATAATTCACCCCTCCACTTT. Protein product: CASSFRLDNSPLHF.

The chain employs TRBV18 and TRBJ2-1; 7 positions match TRBD2. Per germline, CDR1 KGHSH and CDR2 LQKENI. V was pared by 0 bases and J by 12 bases, with 5 bases of the junction left unmatched. The CDR3 runs to 13 residues. The CDR3 region has the DNA TGTGCCAGCTCACCACCGAAGCGGGATGGGCAGTTCTTC. As protein: CASSPPKRDGQFF.

This clone appeared once. V is TRBV27 and J is TRBJ2-1; 12 nucleotides align to TRBD2. Germline CDR1 MNHEY, CDR2 SMNVEV (reference sequence). Losses at the gene ends were 2 bases for V and 3 bases for J; bases not matched to a gene: 5. This CDR3 contains 17 residues. DNA for the CDR3: TGTGCCAGCAGTTTAAGGCTAGCGGGGGGGATCTACAATGAGCAGTTCTTC. Translating gives CASSLRLAGGIYNEQFF.

This rearrangement joins TRBV6-2 or TRBV6-3 to TRBJ1-5; 7 positions match TRBD1. Germline V lookup: CDR1 MNHEY, CDR2 SVGEGT. After removal of 0 bases from V and 2 bases from J, the junction contained 13 bases not matched to a gene. The CDR3 spans 19 residues. CDR3 coding DNA: TGTGCCAGCAGTTACTCAGTGAGTTCAGGGGGTAGGGGCAATCAGCCCCAGCATTTT. Amino acid sequence: CASSYSVSSGGRGNQPQHF.

The chain has TRBV30 and TRBJ1-5; D remains ambiguous. With 5 bases removed from V and 0 bases from J, the gap between germline ends came to 8 bases. Germline V gene data show CDR1 as GTSNPN and CDR2 as SVGIG (reference sequence). There are 13 residues in the CDR3. The CDR3 nucleotides are TGTGCCTGGGGCCTATCTAGCAATCAGCCCCAGCATTTT. This codes for CAWGLSSNQPQHF.

This chain links TRBV2 with TRBJ2-7; 8 bases agree with TRBD1. Germline V gives CDR1 SNHLY, CDR2 FYNNEI. The V and J ends lost 3 bases and 3 bases, in that order; junction bases with no gene match: 7. The CDR3 has 15 residues. DNA of the CDR3: TGTGCCAGCAGTGATCCGGACAGGGCGGTCTACGAGCAGTACTTC. Translating it yields CASSDPDRAVYEQYF.

This clone was counted a few times. The CDR3, as DNA: TGCGCCAGCAGCCCAGGACTAGCGAGTCGGTCGTACGAGCAGTACTTC. It encodes CASSPGLASRSYEQYF. The chain recombines TRBV5-1 with TRBJ2-7, with TRBD2 matching over 9 bases. This CDR3 spans 16 amino acids. V lost 4 bases and J lost 4; bases outside the gene matches: 12. Germline V gene sequence: CDR1 SGHRS, CDR2 YFSETQ.

Note on this clone: Other DNA sequences in this sample translate to the same CDR3. The chain couples TRBV18 to TRBJ2-7, with TRBD1 identical over 10 bases. This CDR3 comprises 15 residues. The germline V gene encodes CDR1 KGHSH and CDR2 LQKENI. Trimming at V came to 3 bases and at J to 2 bases, leaving 4 bases not matched to a gene. The CDR3 DNA follows: TGTGCCAGCTCACCCCCGGGACAGGGGACCTACGAGCAGTACTTC. This gives the protein CASSPPGQGTYEQYF.

This chain joins TRBV6-5 and TRBJ1-2, with a possible D match to TRBD1 (5 bases). Germline CDR1 is MNHEY and CDR2 is SVGAGI. Trimming cost V 5 bases and J 3 bases, with 13 bases left between them. CDR3 length: 14 residues. CDR3 nucleotides: TGTGCCAGCAGTAGAAGACAGAAGTACTATGGCTACACCTTC. Translating it yields CASSRRQKYYGYTF.

The rearrangement uses TRBV5-1 and TRBJ1-6; tentative D call: TRBD1 (6 bases). The CDR3 totals 18 residues. The germline CDR1 and CDR2 sequences are SGHRS and YFSETQ. V lost 7 bases, J lost 8 bases, and 28 bases lay in between. CDR3 nucleotide sequence: TGCGCCAGCTCGCGGTCGTATGGGAGGGGGTTTCCCTATTCACCCCTCCACTTT. Translated, it gives CASSRSYGRGFPYSPLHF. The full variable domain, in which reference TRBV5-1 and TRBJ1-6 provide the parts outside the CDR3, is KAGVTQTPRYLIKTRGQQVTLSCSPISGHRSVSWYQQTPGQGLQFLFEYFSETQRNKGNFPGRFSGRQFSNSRSEMNVSTLELGDSALYLCASSRSYGRGFPYSPLHFGNGTRLTVT.

The V gene is TRBV2, the J gene TRBJ2-1; D may be TRBD1 (6 bases). Germline V lookup: CDR1 SNHLY, CDR2 FYNNEI. The CDR3 extends over 14 amino acids. The V gene lost 6 bases and the J gene lost 0 bases, with 9 bases spanning the gap. CDR3 protein: CASRDSSSYNEQFF. In DNA form, the CDR3 reads TGTGCCAGCAGGGACAGTAGCTCCTACAATGAGCAGTTCTTC.

The chain links TRBV7-2 to TRBJ2-7, with TRBD2 identical over 8 bases. Trimming removed 4 bases from V and 4 bases from J; junction bases left unmatched: 9. Germline CDR1 and CDR2: SGHTA and FQGNSA. The CDR3 is 15 amino acids. The CDR3 protein is CASSSSGGGIYEQYF. CDR3 in DNA: TGTGCCAGCAGCTCCTCGGGCGGGGGGATATACGAGCAGTACTTC.

This clone was seen only a few times. The V call is TRBV19, the J call TRBJ1-1; D unclear. The CDR3 is 15 amino acids. With 3 bases removed from V and 2 bases from J, the gap between germline ends came to 13 bases. Germline V gene data show CDR1 as LNHDA and CDR2 as SQIVND (reference sequence). In nucleotides, the CDR3 is TGTGCCAGTAGTATGAGCGCGAACGGTAACACTGAAGCTTTCTTT. Translating gives CASSMSANGNTEAFF.

The CDR3 nucleotides read TGTGCCAGCAGCTTCCCCCCCTCAGGAGGATTTTACAATGAGCAGTTCTTC. This gives the protein CASSFPPSGGFYNEQFF. The gene calls are TRBV7-2 and TRBJ2-1; possibly TRBD2 for D (5 bases). CDR1 is SGHTA, CDR2 FQGNSA, per germline. The CDR3 sequence is 17 residues long. V was cut by 3 bases and J by 4 bases, with 19 bases left in between. The full variable domain, with the rest looked up from reference TRBV7-2 and TRBJ2-1, is GAGVSQSPSNKVTEKGKDVELRCDPISGHTALYWYRQSLGQGLEFLIYFQGNSAPDKSGLPSDRFSAERTGGSVSTLTIQRTQQEDSAVYLCASSFPPSGGFYNEQFFGPGTRLTVL.

The chain is built from TRBV5-1 and TRBJ1-1; TRBD1 aligns across 8 bases. Looked up from germline, CDR1 is SGHRS and CDR2 is YFSETQ. V was pared by 5 bases and J by 7 bases, with 13 bases of the junction left unmatched. The CDR3 extends over 15 amino acids. The CDR3, as DNA: TGCGCCAGCAGAGACAGGGACCGGACAGGGAATGAAGCTTTCTTT. Translating it yields CASRDRDRTGNEAFF.

The chain couples TRBV4-1 to TRBJ1-2; tentative D call: TRBD1 (6 bases). V was shortened by 1 base and J by 1 base, with 13 bases between the two germline ends. The CDR3 consists of 16 residues. Germline CDR1 and CDR2: MGHRA and YSYEKL. The CDR3 bases are TGCGCCAGCAGCCAAGCTGGGGGACATTATAACTATGGCTACACCTTC. Its translation: CASSQAGGHYNYGYTF.

This CDR3 is CASSYSGTGLGYTF. The CDR3 nucleotides read TGTGCCAGCAGTTACTCTGGGACAGGGCTCGGCTACACCTTC. This rearrangement joins TRBV6-2 or TRBV6-3 to TRBJ1-2, with 9 bases lining up with TRBD1. The ends lost 0 bases at V and 8 bases at J; junction bases unmatched: 4. The length of the CDR3 is 14 residues. Germline V gene sequence: CDR1 MNHEY, CDR2 SVGEGT.